This T cell receptor (beta chain) derives from a study of CD8+ T cells in alopecia areata. Turning to the study itself: For the treated group, dosing was oral tofacitinib at 5 to 10 mg twice daily. Findings and limits, study-wide: A large proportion of expanded lesional clones were detected persisting in scalp and blood during tofacitinib. Tofacitinib produced a significant decrease in scalp clonality and in expanded CD8+ clones among the top 100.

Extracted RNA was reverse transcribed, and the resulting cDNA served as sequencing template. Here immunoSEQ multiplex PCR was the method, and the copy in TCRdb shows in-frame clones only, minus some. The sample has 250,000 to 350,000 clones, around three fifths seen once. This clone was seen just once. Its antigen is not known. Sample treatment: oral pan-JAK inhibitor, 5-10 mg twice daily. As part of sample collection, lesional scalp punch biopsies and peripheral blood were taken from alopecia areata patients. The source material was CD4+ T cells sorted from blood, sampled at week 52, from a patient treated with tofacitinib. This TCR was sampled from a human donor with alopecia areata.

The CDR3 DNA reads as TGCAGCGTTGATAAGACTAGCTTTTCTCTAAACCCAGATACGCAGTATTTT. As protein: CSVDKTSFSLNPDTQYF. The chain combines TRBV29-1 with TRBJ2-3; TRBD2 agrees at 7 bases. J lost 4 bases, V lost 3 bases, and 16 bases had no gene match. Germline V gives CDR1 SQVTM, CDR2 ANQGSEA. The CDR3 runs to 17 residues.